This T cell receptor (beta chain) was observed in a study of vaccination and CD4 T cells after COVID-19. Stated treatment: roughly 10-day PBMC culture with coronavirus spike peptide pools or control peptides (ViraFEST assay). Sequencing of DNA taken from cultured CD4+ T cells relied on the Oncomine TCR Beta short-read assay. The source of extracted genomic DNA was cultured CD4+ T cells. TCRdb used MiXCR to reprocess the PCR reads, holding one entry per CDR3 protein. This table has approximately 15,000 distinct CDR3 sequences, approximately 47% appearing once. There are 15 residues in the CDR3. CDR1 and CDR2 (germline): KGHDR, SFDVKD. The ends lost 0 bases at V and 5 bases at J; junction bases unmatched: 3. General study results and limits: In median terms, SARS-CoV-2-reactive clonotypes went from about 20 to 38, a nonsignificant rise.

About this clonotype: Its antigen is currently unknown.

The material was CD4+ T cells from blood, cultured in vitro, obtained before SARS-CoV-2 vaccination. This sequence was found in a human donor who received a COVID-19 vaccine. This rearrangement joins TRBV24-1 to TRBJ2-1, with 7 nucleotides matching TRBD1. The CDR3 protein is CATSDLRDSDNEQFF. CDR3 in DNA: TGTGCCACCAGTGATTTGAGGGACAGTGACAATGAGCAGTTCTTC.